The text below deals with one TCR beta chain. The authors' processing: Estimated nucleated cell counts came from reference gene primer amplification. Only in-frame clones appear in the TCRdb table, and some are missing; sequencing was by immunoSEQ multiplex PCR. Clone size and V and J calls were adopted from that table, with D and trimming inferred from the DNA. The sample holds approximately 260,000 clones; 87% are singletons and the top ten take nearly 6.5%. The study drew participants aged about 18 to 89 years from approximately 23 US areas. The V end was cut by 4 bases, the J end by 5 bases, with 15 bases between. The germline V gene has CDR1 SGHRS and CDR2 YFSETQ. The CDR3 is made up of 14 amino acids. This specimen belongs to a study of blood T cell repertoires in COVID-19.

The TCR originated in a woman between 25 and 40 years old with acute COVID-19. The genes are TRBV5-1 and TRBJ1-2; possibly TRBD1 for D (6 bases). Sequenced input: PBMCs or T cells enriched from blood (not recorded which). The CDR3 protein is CASSPRTEPYGYTF. For the CDR3, the DNA is TGCGCCAGCAGCCCCCGGACAGAACCGTATGGCTACACCTTC.